A selection of T cell receptor beta chains follows, all from one sample in a study of cytomegalovirus exposure and HLA in healthy donors. Measured with immunoSEQ multiplex PCR; TCRdb has only the in-frame clones, and not every one. Here the sample spans approximately 160,000 clones, roughly 80% being singletons. The specimen was PBMCs. These receptors all stem from a human donor in good health. CDR3s include the opening cysteine and the closing phenylalanine or tryptophan. D genes are given only for firm matches. Expanded clones are given a class, and other clones once, few, many or no size at all.

TRBV5-1,TRBD2,TRBJ2-3,-,TGCGCCAGCAAATCACACCGAATCACTAGCGCAGATACGCAGTATTTT,CASKSHRITSADTQYF
TRBV7-3,-,TRBJ1-3,-,TGTGCCAGCAGCTTAAATAGTGGAAACACCATATATTTT,CASSLNSGNTIYF
TRBV27,-,TRBJ2-7,once,TGTGCCAGCAGTTTATACGGCGGGGTGACCTCCTACGAGCAGTACTTC,CASSLYGGVTSYEQYF
TRBV4-3,TRBD1,TRBJ1-2,-,TGCGCCAGCAGCCGGGACAGGGGAAAGTATGGCTACACCTTC,CASSRDRGKYGYTF
TRBV9,TRBD2,TRBJ2-7,-,TGTGCCAGCAGCCCCCGGGGGACTAGCGGCGAGCAGTACTTC,CASSPRGTSGEQYF
TRBV7-8,TRBD2,TRBJ2-1,-,TGTGCCAGCAGCTTTACAGCGGGGGGCCTTCGGTACAATGAGCAGTTCTTC,CASSFTAGGLRYNEQFF
TRBV7-2,TRBD1,TRBJ2-1,-,TGTGCCAGCAGGGACAGGGGGGACTCCTACAATGAGCAGTTCTTC,CASRDRGDSYNEQFF
TRBV7-8,TRBD1,TRBJ2-7,-,TGTGCCAGCAGCTTAGCGACAGGGGACTCCTACGAGCAGTACTTC,CASSLATGDSYEQYF
TRBV12-5,TRBD2,TRBJ2-5,-,TGTGCTAGTGGTTTGACTAGCGGGGAAGCCTGGACCCAGTACTTC,CASGLTSGEAWTQYF
TRBV5-6,TRBD1,TRBJ1-2,few,TGTGCCAGCAGCCAAGATATACAGGGGGGAAGATTTGGCTACACCTTC,CASSQDIQGGRFGYTF
TRBV5-1,TRBD1,TRBJ1-4,few,TGCGCCAGCAGCTTACAGGGGGCAACTAATGAAAAACTGTTTTTT,CASSLQGATNEKLFF
TRBV2,TRBD2,TRBJ2-5,-,TGTGCCAGCACCAGACTAGCGGGGGGGCAAGAGACCCAGTACTTC,CASTRLAGGQETQYF
TRBV6-6,TRBD1,TRBJ2-5,-,TGTGCCAGCAGCCTAAACCGGGACAGCCAAGAGACCCAGTACTTC,CASSLNRDSQETQYF
TRBV6-1,-,TRBJ1-5,-,TGTGCCAGCAGTGAAGTAGGTCTGAGGCCAGGGTACAATCAGCCCCAGCATTTT,CASSEVGLRPGYNQPQHF
TRBV18,TRBD1,TRBJ2-6,-,TGTGCCAGCTCTGACAGGGTTTCAGGGGCCAACGTCCTGACTTTC,CASSDRVSGANVLTF
TRBV19,-,TRBJ1-3,-,TGTGCCAGTAGTATCGACAGACGGATCTCTGGAAACACCATATATTTT,CASSIDRRISGNTIYF
TRBV5-1,-,TRBJ2-5,once,TGCGCCAGCAGCCCGACTACGGGCCAAGAGACCCAGTACTTC,CASSPTTGQETQYF
TRBV13,-,TRBJ2-7,-,TGTGCCAGCAGCTCCCAGGGGTACGAGCAGTACTTC,CASSSQGYEQYF
TRBV5-6,-,TRBJ2-3,-,TGTGCCAGCAACCGCAGGGGTAGCACAGATACGCAGTATTTT,CASNRRGSTDTQYF
TRBV9,-,TRBJ1-2,-,TGTGCCAGCAGCGCCTCCGGGGGGGGTGGCTATGGCTACACCTTC,CASSASGGGGYGYTF
TRBV27,-,TRBJ2-5,-,TGTGCCAGCAGTTTTGGTTGGAGATCAGAGACCCAGTACTTC,CASSFGWRSETQYF
TRBV4-3,-,TRBJ2-3,-,TGCGCCAGCAGCCAAGATGGGGACATCGGCAGCACAGATACGCAGTATTTT,CASSQDGDIGSTDTQYF
TRBV6-1,-,TRBJ2-3,-,TGTGCCAGCGGAGGTGGGTTCACAGATACGCAGTATTTT,CASGGGFTDTQYF
TRBV27,-,TRBJ1-4,once,TGTGCCAGCAGTTTACGGGAAAATGAAAAACTGTTTTTT,CASSLRENEKLFF
TRBV7-9,TRBD1,TRBJ1-4,-,TGTGCCAGCAGCTTAGCCCGGACAGGGGATGTTCCAACTAATGAAAAACTGTTTTTT,CASSLARTGDVPTNEKLFF
TRBV19,-,TRBJ1-2,few,TGTGCCAGTAGTATCGGTGGGCAATTCTATGGCTACACCTTC,CASSIGGQFYGYTF
TRBV11-3,-,TRBJ2-3,-,TGTGCCAGCAGCTCCCTCCGGACGGGATCCCCAGATACGCAGTATTTT,CASSSLRTGSPDTQYF
TRBV28,TRBD1,TRBJ1-2,-,TGTGCCAGCAGGTTGGACAGGGGGACTGGCTATGGCTACACCTTC,CASRLDRGTGYGYTF
TRBV27,TRBD1,TRBJ1-6,-,TGTGCCAGCAGTTTAACAGGGGTCGGGTTTTCACCCCTCCACTTT,CASSLTGVGFSPLHF
TRBV2,TRBD2,TRBJ2-3,-,TGTGCCAGCAGTGATAGCGGGGGGGCCGAATGGACAGATACGCAGTATTTT,CASSDSGGAEWTDTQYF
TRBV5-6,TRBD1,TRBJ1-2,-,TGTGCCAGCAGCTTGGACAGGGGCGGCGGCTACACCTTC,CASSLDRGGGYTF
TRBV5-5,-,TRBJ1-1,-,TGTGCCAGCAGCTTGACAGATGAAGCTTTCTTT,CASSLTDEAFF
TRBV2,-,TRBJ1-1,few,TGTGCCAGCAGTGAAGCCCCTCACGGGACACCCCTGAACACTGAAGCTTTCTTT,CASSEAPHGTPLNTEAFF
TRBV7-6,-,TRBJ2-2,-,TGTGCCAGCAGCTTAGCGGGGGGGCCGAGCACCGGGGAGCTGTTTTTT,CASSLAGGPSTGELFF
TRBV9,TRBD1,TRBJ2-5,-,TGTGCCAGCAGCCCATCCCAGGTGGACAGGGGGGTGGAAGAGACCCAGTACTTC,CASSPSQVDRGVEETQYF
TRBV4-3,-,TRBJ2-2,-,TGCGCCAGCAGCCAAGAAACAGGGGGGGTCGGGGAGCTGTTTTTT,CASSQETGGVGELFF
TRBV6-5,TRBD1,TRBJ1-2,few,TGTGCCAGCATTTCTTGGGACAGGCCCTATGGCTACACCTTC,CASISWDRPYGYTF
TRBV19,-,TRBJ1-5,-,TGTGCCAGTAGTAGGCCGTATAGCAATCAGCCCCAGCATTTT,CASSRPYSNQPQHF
TRBV6-1,TRBD1,TRBJ1-6,-,TGTGCCAGCAGGGAACAGGGGTCTAATTGGAATTCACCCCTCCACTTT,CASREQGSNWNSPLHF
TRBV2,-,TRBJ1-1,-,TGTGCCAGCAAGCAGGGGCCCTACACTGAAGCTTTCTTT,CASKQGPYTEAFF
TRBV5-1,TRBD2,TRBJ2-2,few,TGCGCCAGCGGACTAGCTGACACCGGGGAGCTGTTTTTT,CASGLADTGELFF
TRBV9,TRBD1,TRBJ2-7,-,TGTGCCAGCACCCCGGGGTGGGACAGAGGCTACGAGCAGTACTTC,CASTPGWDRGYEQYF
TRBV15,TRBD1,TRBJ1-5,few,TGTGCCACCAGCAGAGTGGGGACAGGGGGCAATCAGCCCCAGCATTTT,CATSRVGTGGNQPQHF
TRBV2,TRBD1,TRBJ1-1,-,TGTGCCAGCAACCGACAGGGGGCGACGGACACTGAAGCTTTCTTT,CASNRQGATDTEAFF
TRBV6-5,-,TRBJ2-7,-,TGTGCCAGCAGTTACTCCCCTAGCGATATTTCCTACGAGCAGTACTTC,CASSYSPSDISYEQYF
TRBV5-1,-,TRBJ1-6,once,-,CASSWGEGTVNSPPHF
TRBV7-8,TRBD1,TRBJ2-3,-,TGTGCCAGCAGCTTATGGACAGGAGTCGGAAGCACAGATACGCAGTATTTT,CASSLWTGVGSTDTQYF
TRBV9,TRBD1,TRBJ1-2,-,TGTGCCAGCAGCCCTCGACAGGGTGGCGGGTATGGCTACACCTTC,CASSPRQGGGYGYTF
TRBV4-2,TRBD1,TRBJ2-1,-,TGTGCCAGCAGCCGAGTACAGGGGCCGGAACCCTACAATGAGCAGTTCTTC,CASSRVQGPEPYNEQFF
TRBV5-1,TRBD1,TRBJ1-2,-,TGCGCCAGCAGCTGGGCAGGACAGGGGGCGTTTGGAGGCTACACCTTC,CASSWAGQGAFGGYTF
TRBV19,-,TRBJ2-7,-,TGTGCCAGTAGTACTAGCGCCGACTACGAGCAGTACTTC,CASSTSADYEQYF
TRBV2,TRBD2,TRBJ2-2,once,TGTGCCAGCGGACAGAACCCACCACTAGCGGGGGGGCCTTTAAGAACCGGGGAGCTGTTTTTT,CASGQNPPLAGGPLRTGELFF
TRBV7-2,TRBD2,TRBJ2-3,-,TGTGCCAGCAGCTTACCTAGCGGACCCACGCAGTATTTT,CASSLPSGPTQYF
TRBV9,-,TRBJ1-1,-,TGTGCCAGCAGCTTCCATCCGGGGGACACTGAAGCTTTCTTT,CASSFHPGDTEAFF